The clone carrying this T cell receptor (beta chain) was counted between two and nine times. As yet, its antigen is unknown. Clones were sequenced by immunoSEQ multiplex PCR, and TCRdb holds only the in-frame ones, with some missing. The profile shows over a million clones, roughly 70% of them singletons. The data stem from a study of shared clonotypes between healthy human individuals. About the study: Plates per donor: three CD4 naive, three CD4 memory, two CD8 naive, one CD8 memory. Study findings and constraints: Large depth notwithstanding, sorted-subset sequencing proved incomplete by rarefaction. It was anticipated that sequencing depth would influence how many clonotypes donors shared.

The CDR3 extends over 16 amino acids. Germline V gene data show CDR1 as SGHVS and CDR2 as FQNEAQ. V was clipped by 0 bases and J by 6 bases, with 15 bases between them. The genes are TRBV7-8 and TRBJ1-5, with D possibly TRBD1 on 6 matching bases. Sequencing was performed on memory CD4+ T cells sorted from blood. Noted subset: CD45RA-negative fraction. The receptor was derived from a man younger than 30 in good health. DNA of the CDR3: TGTGCCAGCAGCTTAGCGACAGGAGTCCTCGTTCAGCCCCAGCATTTT. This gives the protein CASSLATGVLVQPQHF.